The 30 T cell receptor beta chains given below trace back to one sample, sequenced in a study of shared T cell receptors in the human thymus. Sequencing used immunoSEQ multiplex PCR; TCRdb keeps in-frame clones, though not all of them. Of under 850,000 clones detected, 88% appear once; the ten largest clones hold 0.0085% to 0.012%. The same data also contributed to another study, on human thymus T cells.

Sequenced: thymocytes. Every receptor here comes from a boy younger than two with a congenital heart defect.

The CDR3 here is CASSAGTGTYGAKNIQYF. Here the CDR3 DNA reads TGCGCCAGCAGCGCCGGGACAGGGACTTATGGAGCCAAAAACATTCAGTACTTC. The V and J genes are TRBV4-3 and TRBJ2-4; 9 nucleotides align to TRBD1. Germline loops: CDR1 LGHNA, CDR2 YSLEER. This CDR3 is 18 amino acids long. Trimming took 5 bases from V and 0 from J; bases not matched to a gene: 11.

The chain has TRBV5-1 and TRBJ1-1; 7 bases are shared with TRBD1. Germline V gives CDR1 SGHRS, CDR2 YFSETQ. V trimming: 0 bases; J trimming: 1 base; junction bases outside the gene matches: 6. There are 16 residues in the CDR3. Written as DNA, the CDR3 is TGCGCCAGCAGCTTGGGTGGCCCAGGGGGGAACACTGAAGCTTTCTTT. Translated: CASSLGGPGGNTEAFF.

The V call is TRBV18, the J call TRBJ1-1; unclear D gene. The V and J ends lost 1 base and 0 bases respectively, with 9 bases between them. CDR1 is KGHSH, CDR2 LQKENI, per germline. The CDR3 contains 15 residues. CDR3 amino acids: CASSPRAFMNTEAFF. In DNA, the CDR3 is TGTGCCAGCTCACCACGAGCATTCATGAACACTGAAGCTTTCTTT.

This chain joins TRBV4-3 and TRBJ2-7; D remains ambiguous. This CDR3 is built from 13 residues. Germline lookup yields CDR1 LGHNA and CDR2 YSLEER. V was clipped by 1 base and J by 2 bases, with 6 bases between them. CDR3 region: CASSQGAPYEQYF. As DNA, the CDR3 is TGCGCCAGCAGCCAAGGGGCCCCCTACGAGCAGTACTTC.

The chain combines TRBV13 with TRBJ2-2; TRBD2 matches at 10 bases. The CDR3 is 18 residues long. The ends lost 1 base at V and 1 base at J; junction bases unmatched: 6. Germline CDR1 reads PRHDT; CDR2 reads FYEKMQ (reference sequence). The CDR3 DNA reads as TGTGCCAGCAGCTTAGAAAGACTAGCGGGCGGGAACACCGGGGAGCTGTTTTTT. Its translation: CASSLERLAGGNTGELFF.

The rearrangement joins TRBV4-1 to TRBJ2-1, with 9 nucleotides matching TRBD1. This CDR3 is built from 19 residues. Germline CDR1 reads MGHRA; CDR2 reads YSYEKL. V shed 0 bases and J 7 bases; nucleotides not matched to a gene: 16. For the CDR3, the DNA is TGCGCCAGCAGCCAAGATCGGCCGGAGGCTCGGACAGGGGCTAATGAGCAGTTCTTC. Translated: CASSQDRPEARTGANEQFF.

The CDR3 DNA reads TGTGCCAGCAGCAACAGGGGGTGCGGTGAAAAACTGTTTTTT. Protein: CASSNRGCGEKLFF. The chain carries TRBV27 and TRBJ1-4; 8 bases are shared with TRBD1. The V and J ends lost 6 bases and 7 bases, in that order; junction bases with no gene match: 7. This CDR3 has 14 residues. The germline V gene has CDR1 MNHEY and CDR2 SMNVEV (reference sequence).

V gene TRBV30 combines with J gene TRBJ2-1; 8 bases fit TRBD2. The J segment lost 12 bases and the V segment lost 7 bases, leaving 11 bases of the junction unmatched. CDR3 length: 12 residues. The V gene's germline CDR1 is GTSNPN and CDR2 SVGIG (reference sequence). DNA for the CDR3: TGTGCCTCCCAAAAACGGGAGGGCTGGCAGTTCTTC. Translating gives CASQKREGWQFF. Complete variable domain (other parts from reference TRBV30 and TRBJ2-1): SQTIHQWPATLVQPVGSPLSLECTVEGTSNPNLYWYRQAAGRGLQLLFYSVGIGQISSEVPQNLSASRPQDRQFILSSKKLLLSDSGFYLCASQKREGWQFFGPGTRLTVL.

The chain is built from TRBV28 and TRBJ2-2, with D possibly matching TRBD1 (6 bases). This CDR3 is 17 amino acids long. Trimming stripped 4 bases from V and 4 bases from J, with 19 bases between. Per germline, CDR1 MDHEN and CDR2 SYDVKM. In nucleotides, the CDR3 is TGTGCCAGCAGTTATTATGCCTTTAGGGGGTTCACCGGGGAGCTGTTTTTT. It translates to CASSYYAFRGFTGELFF.

The chain carries TRBV13 and TRBJ2-3; TRBD2 aligns across 9 bases. CDR1 PRHDT and CDR2 FYEKMQ come from the germline V gene (reference sequence). V shed 3 bases and J 5 bases; nucleotides not matched to a gene: 6. The CDR3 is made up of 15 amino acids. The CDR3 reads CASSFPTSGGDTQYF. DNA of the CDR3: TGTGCCAGCAGCTTCCCGACTAGCGGAGGAGATACGCAGTATTTT.

In its sample, this clone was seen a few times. This sequence joins TRBV6-5 and TRBJ1-5, with 7 bases fitting TRBD1. This CDR3 has 13 amino acids. Trimming at V came to 4 bases and at J to 4 bases, leaving 1 base not matched to a gene. Per the germline V gene, CDR1 is MNHEY and CDR2 is SVGAGI. The CDR3 DNA reads TGTGCCAGCAGTTCGACAGGGAATCAGCCCCAGCATTTT. It codes for CASSSTGNQPQHF.

The gene calls are TRBV30 and TRBJ2-7, with 9 bases lining up with TRBD1. The germline gives CDR1 GTSNPN, CDR2 SVGIG (reference sequence). Trimming at V came to 7 bases and at J to 6 bases, leaving 13 bases not matched to a gene. The CDR3 consists of 14 residues. The DNA of the CDR3 is TGTGCCTCTTCCTCACAGGGGGCGTGGTCCGAGCAGTACTTC. It specifies CASSSQGAWSEQYF.

The V gene is TRBV29-1, the J gene TRBJ2-1, with a weak D call TRBD1 (6 bases). Germline assignment: CDR1 SQVTM and CDR2 ANQGSEA. The CDR3 spans 16 residues. Trimming stripped 0 bases from V and 8 bases from J, with 20 bases between. This CDR3 reads CSVEDQGGVGSHEQFF. CDR3 in DNA: TGCAGCGTTGAAGATCAAGGGGGAGTCGGTAGTCATGAGCAGTTCTTC.

The chain uses TRBV28 and TRBJ2-5, with D unclear. The germline V gene encodes CDR1 MDHEN and CDR2 SYDVKM. CDR3 length equals 17 residues. V was shortened by 2 bases and J by 0 bases, with 16 bases between the two germline ends. CDR3 nucleotides: TGTGCCAGCAGTTTAATCGGCCTCGGAGAAGACCAAGAGACCCAGTACTTC. As protein: CASSLIGLGEDQETQYF.

This chain joins TRBV14 and TRBJ2-7, with 16 bases matching TRBD2. The V gene end was trimmed by 5 bases and the J gene end by 6 bases; junction bases not matched to a gene: 10. The CDR3 runs to 17 residues. Germline CDR1 SGHDN, CDR2 FVKESK. The CDR3 nucleotides read TGTGCCAGCAGCTCCCGGGGACTAGCGGGAGGGCCTCTCGAGCAGTACTTC. The encoded protein is CASSSRGLAGGPLEQYF.

The chain combines TRBV7-9 with TRBJ2-5; 14 bases map to TRBD2. The CDR3 spans 17 residues. The trim removed 4 bases at V and 4 bases at J, leaving 8 bases unmatched. Germline CDR1 SEHNR, CDR2 FQNEAQ (reference sequence). CDR3 sequence: CASSCGGGTSGRETQYF. In nucleotides, the CDR3 is TGTGCCAGCAGCTGTGGCGGCGGGACTAGCGGGAGAGAGACCCAGTACTTC.

The chain recombines TRBV30 with TRBJ2-7; 12 positions agree with TRBD1. Germline CDR1 is GTSNPN and CDR2 is SVGIG (reference sequence). With V trimmed by 2 bases and J by 4 bases, 15 bases remained unmatched. This CDR3 contains 18 residues. In DNA, the CDR3 is TGTGCCTGGAGTCCCCGAAAGTCCCGGGACAGGGGGCCATACGAGCAGTACTTC. Its translation is CAWSPRKSRDRGPYEQYF.

This rearrangement joins TRBV29-1 to TRBJ1-1, with a tentative D call TRBD1 (5 bases). The germline CDR1 and CDR2 sequences are SQVTM and ANQGSEA. Trimming removed 4 bases from V and 0 bases from J, with 15 bases in between. The CDR3 totals 15 residues. The CDR3 DNA is TGCAGCGTTGGGGGCAGGGAGGGAATGAACACTGAAGCTTTCTTT. Its protein is CSVGGREGMNTEAFF.

The rearrangement links TRBV4-2 to TRBJ1-4; D uncertain. Germline V lookup: CDR1 LGHNA, CDR2 YNFKEQ. The V end lost 0 bases, the J end lost 8 bases, and 13 bases lay between the germline ends. This CDR3 is 15 amino acids long. The CDR3, as DNA: TGTGCCAGCAGCCAAGAGGTCGCAGGAAACGAAAAACTGTTTTTT. Translation: CASSQEVAGNEKLFF.

The CDR3 spells CASSKISGRPAYEQYF. The CDR3 region has the DNA TGTGCCAGCAGTAAGATTAGCGGGAGGCCCGCCTACGAGCAGTACTTC. J is TRBJ2-7 and V is TRBV6-6; 10 bases match TRBD2. Germline V CDR1 and CDR2: MNHNY, SVGAGI (reference sequence). The trim removed 5 bases at V and 2 bases at J, leaving 9 bases unmatched. The CDR3 extends over 16 amino acids.

The rearrangement links TRBV1 to TRBJ2-7; the tabulated D call, TRBD1, remains unverified against the DNA. TRBV1 represents a pseudogene. The CDR3 is made up of 20 amino acids. DNA for the CDR3: TGCACCAGCAGCCAAGATCCTTTGGGGCCCCAATCGAGGCCCTACTACGAGCAGTACTTC. This codes for CTSSQDPLGPQSRPYYEQYF.

The rearrangement joins TRBV5-1 to TRBJ2-2; 7 nucleotides match TRBD2. Unmatched junction bases numbered 6, after V lost 4 bases and J lost 6 bases. The germline V gene encodes CDR1 SGHRS and CDR2 YFSETQ. The CDR3 is made up of 14 amino acids. The CDR3, as DNA: TGCGCCAGCAGCCTGAAGGGAGGGGCCGGGGAGCTGTTTTTT. Residues: CASSLKGGAGELFF.

The rearrangement uses TRBV30 and TRBJ2-3, with 12 bases lining up with TRBD2. The germline V gene has CDR1 GTSNPN and CDR2 SVGIG (reference sequence). The CDR3 has 24 residues. V shed 0 bases, J shed 5 bases, and the junction held 30 bases outside the gene matches. In nucleotides, the CDR3 is TGTGCCTGGAGTGTATTATGGGACAAGCTAGCGGGAGGGCACCTTGGCTTGCGGGGAGATACGCAGTATTTT. Residues: CAWSVLWDKLAGGHLGLRGDTQYF.

The chain employs TRBV5-3 and TRBJ1-2; D remains ambiguous. TRBV5-3 belongs to the ORF category, with a function that is uncertain. Deletions cut 6 bases from V and 4 bases from J, with 19 bases between. The CDR3 length is 15 residues. CDR3: CARIFIYTAAYGYTF. The DNA of the CDR3 is TGTGCCAGAATCTTCATATACACGGCGGCCTATGGCTACACCTTC.

The chain carries TRBV7-9 and TRBJ2-7; D is perhaps TRBD2 (6 bases). This CDR3 comprises 15 residues. Germline CDR1 reads SEHNR; CDR2 reads FQNEAQ (reference sequence). V lost 3 bases and J lost 5, with 17 bases in between. This CDR3 is CASSLRKSGLDEQYF. In nucleotides, the CDR3 is TGTGCCAGCAGCTTGAGGAAGTCGGGACTCGACGAGCAGTACTTC.

The V and J genes are TRBV10-3 and TRBJ2-2, with 11 bases that match TRBD2. The CDR3 loop spans 21 amino acids. Per germline, CDR1 ENHRY and CDR2 SYGVKD. V was pared by 6 bases and J by 0 bases, with 18 bases of the junction left unmatched. The CDR3 coding sequence is TGTGCCATCAGCACTTCAGTATGGGGACTAGCGGAGACGGCGAACACCGGGGAGCTGTTTTTT. This gives the protein CAISTSVWGLAETANTGELFF.

The rearrangement uses TRBV19 and TRBJ2-1, with 9 bases that match TRBD2. This CDR3 has 15 amino acids. CDR1 and CDR2 from the germline V gene are LNHDA and SQIVND (reference sequence). After removal of 4 bases from V and 8 bases from J, the junction contained 9 bases not matched to a gene. CDR3 protein: CASSRGQREVHEQFF. CDR3 DNA: TGTGCCAGTAGTAGAGGCCAGCGGGAGGTCCATGAGCAGTTCTTC. Complete variable domain (other parts from reference TRBV19 and TRBJ2-1): DGGITQSPKYLFRKEGQNVTLSCEQNLNHDAMYWYRQDPGQGLRLIYYSQIVNDFQKGDIAEGYSVSREKKESFPLTVTSAQKNPTAFYLCASSRGQREVHEQFFGPGTRLTVL.

The chain carries TRBV19 and TRBJ2-3, with no clear D. Germline assignment: CDR1 LNHDA and CDR2 SQIVND (reference sequence). Trimming took 8 bases from V and 4 from J, leaving 13 bases between them. The CDR3 has 13 amino acids. CDR3 protein: CASRLGLADTQYF. DNA for the CDR3: TGTGCCAGTCGCCTGGGCCTGGCAGATACGCAGTATTTT. The full variable domain, completed using reference TRBV19 and TRBJ2-3, is DGGITQSPKYLFRKEGQNVTLSCEQNLNHDAMYWYRQDPGQGLRLIYYSQIVNDFQKGDIAEGYSVSREKKESFPLTVTSAQKNPTAFYLCASRLGLADTQYFGPGTRLTVL.

The rearrangement links TRBV5-1 to TRBJ2-7; 8 bases agree with TRBD2. This CDR3 spans 16 amino acids. V lost 0 bases and J lost 2; bases outside the gene matches: 7. In germline, CDR1 is SGHRS, CDR2 YFSETQ. The CDR3: CASSLGGAGVTYEQYF. The CDR3 region has the DNA TGCGCCAGCAGCTTGGGGGGAGCGGGAGTAACCTACGAGCAGTACTTC.

J is TRBJ1-5 and V is TRBV5-5; D possibly corresponds to TRBD1 (5 bases). Germline V gives CDR1 SGHKS, CDR2 YYEKEE (reference sequence). The CDR3 spans 16 residues. Trimming removed 9 bases at V and 0 bases at J, with 19 bases between. The CDR3 coding sequence is TGTGCCAAACGCCCTAGGGGAAGGTATAGCAATCAGCCCCAGCATTTT. It codes for CAKRPRGRYSNQPQHF.